A single sample gave rise to the 29 T cell receptor beta chains below, sequenced in a study of early T cells in non-severe SARS-CoV-2 infection. A single record per CDR3 protein comes from TCRdb applying MiXCR to the 5' RACE reads. Of 65,000 to 80,000 distinct CDR3 sequences detected, approximately 10% appear once; the ten largest clones hold about 4.4%. The sample taken for sequencing was whole blood. These receptors all stem from an adult who was a healthcare worker with PCR-confirmed SARS-CoV-2 infection or an uninfected control (not recorded which).

There are a few counts of this clonotype. This sequence joins TRBV7-6 and TRBJ2-1; TRBD2 matches 7 bases. The CDR3 covers 16 residues. V was pared by 1 base and J by 9 bases, with 12 bases of the junction left unmatched. CDR1 is SGHVS, CDR2 FNYEAQ, per germline. CDR3: CASSLGIGGGRFEQFF. In DNA form, the CDR3 reads TGTGCCAGCAGCTTAGGTATTGGCGGGGGAAGATTTGAGCAGTTCTTC.

V and J are TRBV11-2 and TRBJ1-2; D remains ambiguous. The germline V gene has CDR1 SGHAT and CDR2 FQNNGV. The CDR3 runs 12 residues. The V end lost 4 bases, the J end lost 8 bases, and 11 bases lay between the germline ends. CDR3: CASSSGSYGYTF. The CDR3 DNA reads as TGTGCCAGCAGCTCAGGTTCCTACGGCTACACCTTC.

The rearrangement links TRBV3-1 to TRBJ2-5; 9 bases match TRBD1. This CDR3 is built from 16 residues. CDR1 is LGHDT and CDR2 is YNNKEL in the germline V gene (reference sequence). With V trimmed by 1 base and J by 0 bases, 3 bases remained unmatched. CDR3: CASSQARDRDQETQYF. CDR3 DNA sequence: TGTGCCAGCAGCCAAGCCCGGGACAGGGACCAAGAGACCCAGTACTTC.

In this sample, this clonotype turned up many times. This chain uses TRBV5-1 with TRBJ2-2; 11 bases map to TRBD2. The germline V gene has CDR1 SGHRS and CDR2 YFSETQ. J lost 1 base, V lost 4 bases, and 6 bases had no gene match. The CDR3 extends over 17 amino acids. The chain's CDR3 is CASSLPGLAGNTGELFF. CDR3 nucleotides: TGCGCCAGCAGCCTACCCGGACTAGCGGGGAACACCGGGGAGCTGTTTTTT.

At least ten counts were recorded for this clonotype. This sequence joins TRBV3-1 and TRBJ2-1; possibly TRBD1 for D (5 bases). The CDR3 is 11 residues long. CDR1 and CDR2 from the germline V gene are LGHDT and YNNKEL (reference sequence). V lost 1 base and J lost 12, with 7 bases in between. The CDR3 reads CASSQGGGQFF. The CDR3 nucleotides are TGTGCCAGCAGCCAAGGGGGCGGGCAGTTCTTC.

The CDR3 bases are TGTGCCAGCAGTTACTCATTGGGCAATGAGCAGTTCTTC. As protein: CASSYSLGNEQFF. This chain uses TRBV6-5 with TRBJ2-1; no firm D call. The V end was cut by 0 bases, the J end by 6 bases, with 6 bases between. This CDR3 is 13 amino acids long. The germline V gene encodes CDR1 MNHEY and CDR2 SVGAGI.

Ten or more counts support this clonotype. The CDR3 loop reads CASSLGGEYEQYF. In nucleotides, the CDR3 is TGTGCCAGCAGCTTAGGGGGAGAGTACGAGCAGTACTTC. The V and J genes are TRBV7-3 and TRBJ2-7; D possibly uses TRBD1 or TRBD2 (5 bases each). The CDR3 has 13 residues. CDR1 SGHTA and CDR2 FQGTGA come from the germline V gene. The V end lost 2 bases, the J end lost 4 bases, and 9 bases lay between the germline ends.

The V gene is TRBV18, the J gene TRBJ1-1; 9 positions agree with TRBD1. CDR3 length: 17 amino acids. V was clipped by 3 bases and J by 1 base; unmatched bases: 9. Germline lookup yields CDR1 KGHSH and CDR2 LQKENI. CDR3 nucleotides: TGTGCCAGCTCACCCCTGGGACAGGGAATACAGAACACTGAAGCTTTCTTT. Its protein is CASSPLGQGIQNTEAFF.

The sample holds many counts of this clonotype. The chain carries TRBV20-1 and TRBJ1-1; D gene ambiguous. The CDR3 runs to 14 residues. Trimming stripped 4 bases from V and 1 base from J, with 13 bases between. CDR1 and CDR2 (germline): DFQATT, SNEGSKA (reference sequence). CDR3 protein: CSAMRGLRNTEAFF. DNA of the CDR3: TGCAGTGCTATGCGCGGCTTAAGGAACACTGAAGCTTTCTTT.

This clonotype showed up just a few times. The V gene is TRBV21-1, the J gene TRBJ1-5. TRBV21-1 is a pseudogene. This CDR3 has 12 amino acids. The CDR3 region is CVSNRRAPPKHF. DNA of the CDR3: TGTGTCAGCAACCGCCGGGCCCCGCCGAAGCATTTT.

V and J are TRBV30 and TRBJ2-1; no clear D. CDR1 and CDR2 from the germline V gene are GTSNPN and SVGIG (reference sequence). V lost 2 bases, J lost 7 bases, and 15 bases lay in between. This CDR3 comprises 14 residues. The CDR3 nucleotides are TGTGCCTGGAGTTACCCTGGGCCTAGGAATGAGCAGTTCTTC. As protein: CAWSYPGPRNEQFF. The whole variable domain, remainder taken from reference TRBV30 and TRBJ2-1, is SQTIHQWPATLVQPVGSPLSLECTVEGTSNPNLYWYRQAAGRGLQLLFYSVGIGQISSEVPQNLSASRPQDRQFILSSKKLLLSDSGFYLCAWSYPGPRNEQFFGPGTRLTVL.

The J gene is TRBJ1-1, the V gene TRBV5-1; D is ambiguous. The CDR3 covers 13 residues. V dropped 3 bases and J dropped 5 bases, with 11 bases sitting between them. Germline loops: CDR1 SGHRS, CDR2 YFSETQ. The CDR3 sequence: CASSSDWGTEAFF. CDR3 coding DNA: TGCGCCAGCAGCTCTGACTGGGGAACTGAAGCTTTCTTT.

The V and J genes are TRBV6-5 and TRBJ2-7; D possibly corresponds to TRBD2 (5 bases). The CDR3 length is 11 residues. Trimming pared 9 bases from V and 4 bases from J, leaving 10 bases between. Looked up from germline, CDR1 is MNHEY and CDR2 is SVGAGI. CDR3 sequence reads: CASKEGYEQYF. The CDR3 DNA reads as TGTGCCAGTAAAGAGGGATACGAGCAGTACTTC.

CDR3 nucleotide sequence: TGTGCTAGTGGTGCGGGACTAGCAAGCTCAGATACGCAGTATTTT. Translated: CASGAGLASSDTQYF. The chain carries TRBV12-5 and TRBJ2-3; 9 bases align to TRBD2. CDR1 is LGHNT and CDR2 is FRNRAP in the germline V gene. After removal of 5 bases from V and 4 bases from J, the junction contained 7 bases not matched to a gene. The CDR3 has 15 amino acids.

This clonotype has a count of ten or more. The rearrangement links TRBV12-3 or TRBV12-4 to TRBJ2-7, with 7 bases identical to TRBD2. The junction had 8 bases not matched to a gene; V was cut back by 6 bases and J by 3 bases. The CDR3 is made up of 14 amino acids. DNA for the CDR3: TGTGCCAGCAGGCGTCGGGGCGGGGGCTACGAGCAGTACTTC. Its protein product is CASRRRGGGYEQYF.

CDR3 bases: TGTGCCAGCAGTGCACAGGGAACCCAAGAGACCCAGTACTTC. Encoded protein: CASSAQGTQETQYF. V usage is TRBV6-1 and J usage is TRBJ2-5, with D perhaps matching TRBD1 (6 bases). Trimming left V 4 bases short and J 1 base short, with 10 bases between. The CDR3 is made up of 14 amino acids. CDR1 is MNHNS and CDR2 is SASEGT in the germline V gene.

This clonotype was recorded many times. This rearrangement joins TRBV7-8 to TRBJ1-1; D gene ambiguous. Trimming took 5 bases from V and 1 from J, leaving 17 bases between them. Germline V gives CDR1 SGHVS, CDR2 FQNEAQ. The CDR3 covers 16 residues. The CDR3 reads CASSLHIGGTNTEAFF. The CDR3 nucleotides are TGTGCCAGCAGCCTCCATATCGGAGGCACGAACACTGAAGCTTTCTTT.

The genes are TRBV24-1 and TRBJ2-1; D is perhaps TRBD2 (6 bases). The CDR3 sequence is 13 residues long. Trimming left V 9 bases short and J 4 bases short, with 12 bases between. In germline, CDR1 is KGHDR, CDR2 SFDVKD. As DNA, the CDR3 is TGTGCCACCGGTGTGCGGGGATACAATGAGCAGTTCTTC. It is translated as CATGVRGYNEQFF.

This clonotype came up many times. This rearrangement joins TRBV13 to TRBJ2-1; D is undetermined. The CDR3 is 11 amino acids. The ends were cut back, 1 base at V and 9 bases at J, with 4 bases in the middle. Germline lookup yields CDR1 PRHDT and CDR2 FYEKMQ (reference sequence). CDR3 sequence (DNA): TGTGCCAGCAGCTTAGATACTGAGCAGTTCTTC. Its translation: CASSLDTEQFF. The entire variable domain, with the rest obtained from reference TRBV13 and TRBJ2-1, is as follows: AAGVIQSPRHLIKEKRETATLKCYPIPRHDTVYWYQQGPGQDPQFLISFYEKMQSDKGSIPDRFSAQQFSDYHSELNMSSLELGDSALYFCASSLDTEQFFGPGTRLTVL.

V is TRBV6-1 and J is TRBJ2-1; D call uncertain. Germline CDR1 MNHNS, CDR2 SASEGT. CDR3 length equals 11 residues. V dropped 7 bases and J dropped 8 bases, with 9 bases sitting between them. The CDR3 coding sequence is TGTGCCAGCACCGACCGTCATGAGCAGTTCTTC. It is translated as CASTDRHEQFF.

This clonotype came up many times. The genes are TRBV13 and TRBJ2-7; 7 nucleotides line up with TRBD1. Trimming took 4 bases from V and 6 from J; bases not matched to a gene: 9. This CDR3 contains 14 residues. The germline V gene encodes CDR1 PRHDT and CDR2 FYEKMQ (reference sequence). CDR3 DNA sequence: TGTGCCAGCAGCTCACGGACAGGACTGAGCGAGCAGTACTTC. Translating it yields CASSSRTGLSEQYF.

This clonotype was observed a handful of times. This chain connects TRBV9 to TRBJ1-1; D is perhaps TRBD1 (5 bases). CDR1 is SGDLS and CDR2 is YYNGEE in the germline V gene. The V end lost 4 bases, the J end lost 5 bases, and 18 bases lay between the germline ends. The CDR3 consists of 15 residues. The CDR3 nucleotides are TGTGCCAGCAGCCCGGCGGCGGGGGATGAAACTGAAGCTTTCTTT. Translation: CASSPAAGDETEAFF.

At least ten counts were recorded for this clonotype. The chain couples TRBV3-1 to TRBJ2-1, with 9 nucleotides matching TRBD2. The length of the CDR3 is 13 residues. Germline-derived CDR1 and CDR2 are LGHDT and YNNKEL (reference sequence). With 7 bases clipped from V and 7 bases from J, the junction kept 5 bases outside the gene matches. The DNA of the CDR3 is TGTGCCAGCAACGAGCGGGGGGCGAATGAGCAGTTCTTC. Translated: CASNERGANEQFF.

This clonotype was detected ten times or more. This chain links TRBV29-1 with TRBJ2-1; D possibly uses TRBD1 or TRBD2 (7 bases each). Germline V gives CDR1 SQVTM, CDR2 ANQGSEA. Trimming stripped 3 bases from V and 1 base from J, with 10 bases between. The CDR3 runs 14 residues. The CDR3 DNA is TGCAGCGTTGACAGGGGGGGGTCCTACAATGAGCAGTTCTTC. Amino acids: CSVDRGGSYNEQFF.

This clonotype has more than one count but fewer than ten. This rearrangement joins TRBV6-6 to TRBJ1-1; D is unresolved. The CDR3 length is 16 residues. The germline V gene encodes CDR1 MNHNY and CDR2 SVGAGI (reference sequence). Trimming removed 0 bases at V and 1 base at J, with 12 bases between. In DNA, the CDR3 is TGTGCCAGCAGTTACTCGATTGGGAGGAAGAACACTGAAGCTTTCTTT. This translates into CASSYSIGRKNTEAFF.

This clonotype showed up many times. The chain combines TRBV5-4 with TRBJ2-7; 12 positions match TRBD2. The CDR3 is made up of 15 amino acids. Germline V gene sequence: CDR1 SGHNT, CDR2 YYREEE (reference sequence). Trimming removed 5 bases from V and 3 bases from J; junction bases left unmatched: 6. The CDR3 spells CASSQTSGGLYEQYF. CDR3 coding DNA: TGTGCCAGCAGTCAGACTAGCGGGGGCCTCTACGAGCAGTACTTC. Full variable domain (missing parts from reference TRBV5-4 and TRBJ2-7): ETGVTQSPTHLIKTRGQQVTLRCSSQSGHNTVSWYQQALGQGPQFIFQYYREEENGRGNFPPRFSGLQFPNYSSELNVNALELDDSALYLCASSQTSGGLYEQYFGPGTRLTVT.

This clonotype was counted many times. The chain uses TRBV20-1 and TRBJ2-2, with TRBD1 identical over 9 bases. Germline V gene lookup returns CDR1 DFQATT and CDR2 SNEGSKA (reference sequence). The V and J ends lost 6 bases and 3 bases, in that order; junction bases with no gene match: 11. CDR3 length: 16 amino acids. CDR3 amino acids: CSATPNRGQDTGELFF. CDR3 bases: TGCAGTGCCACACCGAACAGGGGGCAGGACACCGGGGAGCTGTTTTTT.

The rearrangement uses TRBV11-2 and TRBJ2-5; D is possibly TRBD1 (6 bases). The CDR3 has 15 amino acids. Germline CDR1 is SGHAT and CDR2 is FQNNGV. Trimming took off 3 bases at V and 1 base at J, with 12 bases between the two ends. The CDR3 here is CASSFDSGAQETQYF. The CDR3 bases are TGTGCCAGCAGCTTCGACTCAGGGGCCCAAGAGACCCAGTACTTC. Full variable domain (outside the CDR3, taken from reference TRBV11-2 and TRBJ2-5): EAGVAQSPRYKIIEKRQSVAFWCNPISGHATLYWYQQILGQGPKLLIQFQNNGVVDDSQLPKDRFSAERLKGVDSTLKIQPAKLEDSAVYLCASSFDSGAQETQYFGPGTRLLVL.

V and J are TRBV29-1 and TRBJ1-5; D uncertain. CDR3 length: 12 residues. The germline gives CDR1 SQVTM, CDR2 ANQGSEA. The V and J ends lost 5 bases and 5 bases respectively, with 10 bases between them. The CDR3 bases are TGCAGCGTTTCAAGTCCTGATCAGCCCCAGCATTTT. This codes for CSVSSPDQPQHF.